The source of this TCR beta chain is a study of human T cells and chemical hapten exposure. This clonotype has just a few counts. The library gave individual cDNA molecules unique molecular identifiers. A single record per CDR3 protein comes from TCRdb applying MiXCR to the RACE reads. The sample has 130,000 or so distinct CDR3 sequences; roughly 9.5% are singletons. The sample's time point: healthy volunteer bleed at 2 weeks. The study extracted total RNA from unfractionated whole blood. V trimming: 3 bases; J trimming: 0 bases; junction bases outside the gene matches: 7. The germline V gene encodes CDR1 SGHRS and CDR2 YFSETQ. The CDR3 loop spans 17 amino acids.

The chain uses TRBV5-1 and TRBJ2-3; TRBD1 matches at 10 bases. Sequences were obtained from whole blood. This clonotype was obtained from a male donor in good health. Some clones in this sample may be carry-over from other donors' samples. The CDR3 bases are TGCGCCAGCAGCTATGGACAGGGGGTATCTAGCACAGATACGCAGTATTTT. This sequence encodes CASSYGQGVSSTDTQYF.